Presented here are 30 T cell receptor beta chains from one specimen sequenced in a study of CD8 T cells in Susac syndrome. Random hexamers primed reverse transcription of about 0.45 to 1 ug RNA. Using its own MiXCR run on the immunoSEQ multiplex PCR reads, TCRdb lists one record per CDR3 protein. This table holds about 150,000 distinct CDR3 sequences, about 94% found once. Sequenced: CD4+ T cells from PBMCs. All receptors derive from a human donor with Susac syndrome.

This clonotype was found once. The V gene is TRBV4-2, the J gene TRBJ1-2; D is unresolved. V lost 0 bases, J lost 4 bases, and 12 bases lay in between. The CDR3 sequence is 15 residues long. The V gene's germline CDR1 is LGHNA and CDR2 YNFKEQ. CDR3 nucleotides: TGTGCCAGCAGCCAAGACGGGGAAAACTCCTATGGCTACACCTTC. This encodes CASSQDGENSYGYTF.

The chain has TRBV4-1 and TRBJ2-3; TRBD2 is a possible D gene (5 bases). In germline, CDR1 is MGHRA, CDR2 YSYEKL. CDR3 size: 13 residues. V was clipped by 0 bases and J by 5 bases, with 6 bases between them. The chain's CDR3 is CASSQDRGDTQYF. In nucleotides, the CDR3 is TGCGCCAGCAGCCAAGATCGGGGAGATACGCAGTATTTT.

The chain uses TRBV6-6 and TRBJ2-1, with 7 nucleotides matching TRBD2. Germline loops: CDR1 MNHNY, CDR2 SVGAGI (reference sequence). The CDR3 loop spans 14 amino acids. V lost 5 bases and J lost 12; bases outside the gene matches: 13. CDR3 nucleotide sequence: TGTGCCAGCAGTCGAGTGGGGAGGGCCCCTGTGCAGTTCTTC. Its translation: CASSRVGRAPVQFF.

The chain joins TRBV20-1 to TRBJ2-1; D is unclear. Trimming pared 3 bases from V and 7 bases from J, leaving 10 bases between. Germline V lookup: CDR1 DFQATT, CDR2 SNEGSKA (reference sequence). The CDR3 extends over 12 amino acids. CDR3 sequence: CSARAGANEQFF. The CDR3 nucleotides are TGCAGTGCTAGGGCCGGAGCGAATGAGCAGTTCTTC.

Only one count was recorded for this clonotype. V is TRBV9 and J is TRBJ2-7, with 7 bases fitting TRBD1. Germline values: CDR1 SGDLS, CDR2 YYNGEE. The CDR3 has 14 amino acids. Unmatched junction bases numbered 7, after V lost 4 bases and J lost 3 bases. Here the CDR3 reads CASSPQGQRYEQYF. The DNA for the CDR3 is TGTGCCAGCAGCCCCCAGGGACAGCGCTACGAGCAGTACTTC. Combining the CDR3 with reference TRBV9 and TRBJ2-7 gives the whole variable domain DSGVTQTPKHLITATGQRVTLRCSPRSGDLSVYWYQQSLDQGLQFLIQYYNGEERAKGNILERFSAQQFPDLHSELNLSSLELGDSALYFCASSPQGQRYEQYFGPGTRLTVT.

The chain couples TRBV6-1 to TRBJ1-1; no firm D call. V lost 5 bases, J lost 2 bases, and 12 bases lay in between. There are 14 residues in the CDR3. CDR1 and CDR2 (germline): MNHNS, SASEGT. The CDR3 DNA reads TGTGCCAGCAGTCTCGGGCCTCAAAACACTGAAGCTTTCTTT. Translation: CASSLGPQNTEAFF.

The gene calls are TRBV6-6 and TRBJ1-5; D gene uncertain. The germline V gene encodes CDR1 MNHNY and CDR2 SVGAGI (reference sequence). The length of the CDR3 is 13 residues. V gave up 4 bases and J gave up 4 bases, with 8 bases separating them. CDR3 loop: CASSSTDNQPQHF. The CDR3 bases are TGTGCCAGCAGTTCCACAGATAATCAGCCCCAGCATTTT.

The chain carries TRBV28 and TRBJ1-5; 7 positions agree with TRBD1. This CDR3 is 14 amino acids long. The germline V gene has CDR1 MDHEN and CDR2 SYDVKM. The J segment lost 5 bases and the V segment lost 6 bases, leaving 7 bases of the junction unmatched. The CDR3 here is CASSNRGSHQPQHF. The CDR3 DNA reads TGTGCCAGCAGCAACAGGGGATCTCATCAGCCCCAGCATTTT. Looking up the rest from reference TRBV28 and TRBJ1-5 gives the full variable domain: DVKVTQSSRYLVKRTGEKVFLECVQDMDHENMFWYRQDPGLGLRLIYFSYDVKMKEKGDIPEGYSVSREKKERFSLILESASTNQTSMYLCASSNRGSHQPQHFGDGTRLSIL.

The rearrangement joins TRBV6-1 to TRBJ1-5; D uncertain. V was cut by 4 bases and J by 3 bases, with 7 bases left in between. This CDR3 is built from 13 residues. Germline-derived CDR1 and CDR2 are MNHNS and SASEGT. DNA of the CDR3: TGTGCCAGCAGTGTCGGGCCCAATCAGCCCCAGCATTTT. It specifies CASSVGPNQPQHF.

The V gene is TRBV23-1, the J gene TRBJ1-6; D is possibly TRBD1 (6 bases). TRBV23-1 is placed among ORFs of uncertain function. The CDR3 consists of 17 residues. V was clipped by 4 bases and J by 10 bases, with 23 bases between them. The CDR3 loop is CASSLIPGGQGRSPLHF. The CDR3 DNA reads TGCGCCAGCAGTCTCATTCCCGGGGGGCAGGGTAGATCACCCCTCCACTTT.

The CDR3 sequence is CASALSSGGADTQYF. Written as DNA, the CDR3 is TGTGCCAGCGCGTTGTCTAGCGGGGGAGCAGATACGCAGTATTTT. This sequence joins TRBV2 and TRBJ2-3; TRBD2 aligns across 10 bases. Germline trimming cut 8 bases from V and 4 bases from J; bases unmatched to any gene: 9. The CDR3 contains 15 residues. The germline V gene encodes CDR1 SNHLY and CDR2 FYNNEI.

The chain has TRBV3-1 and TRBJ2-2; 10 bases are a match to TRBD1. The germline V gene has CDR1 LGHDT and CDR2 YNNKEL (reference sequence). The CDR3 spans 15 residues. V lost 6 bases and J lost 3; bases outside the gene matches: 4. CDR3: CASSPTGGYTGELFF. CDR3 coding DNA: TGTGCCAGCAGTCCGACAGGGGGCTACACCGGGGAGCTGTTTTTT.

The chain couples TRBV29-1 to TRBJ1-2, with D possibly matching TRBD1 (6 bases). Germline CDR1 reads SQVTM; CDR2 reads ANQGSEA. The CDR3 length is 12 residues. Trimming shortened V by 4 bases and J by 8 bases, and 14 bases separated the two germline ends. The CDR3 region is CSVATGTTGYTF. CDR3 coding DNA: TGCAGCGTTGCTACAGGGACTACGGGCTACACCTTC.

This chain connects TRBV7-2 to TRBJ1-1; D may be TRBD1 (5 bases). This CDR3 has 11 residues. V lost 1 base and J 9 bases, leaving 6 bases between the germline ends. Germline CDR1 and CDR2: SGHTA and FQGNSA. Here the CDR3 DNA reads TGTGCCAGCAGCTTAGGGACAAAAGCTTTCTTT. Protein: CASSLGTKAFF.

This chain uses TRBV20-1 with TRBJ2-3, with 7 bases identical to TRBD2. V was pared by 3 bases and J by 6 bases, with 6 bases of the junction left unmatched. The germline V gene encodes CDR1 DFQATT and CDR2 SNEGSKA (reference sequence). There are 13 residues in the CDR3. The CDR3 reads CSARGAGPDTQYF. Written as DNA, the CDR3 is TGCAGTGCTAGGGGAGCGGGACCCGATACGCAGTATTTT.

CDR3 sequence (DNA): TGTGCCAGCAGTGACTCGGGAGAGAACACTGAAGCTTTCTTT. This gives the protein CASSDSGENTEAFF. V gene TRBV6-4 combines with J gene TRBJ1-1, with D unclear. Germline V gene data show CDR1 as MRHNA and CDR2 as SNTAGT. The CDR3 length is 14 residues. The V end was cut by 0 bases, the J end by 1 base, with 6 bases between.

The chain recombines TRBV12-5 with TRBJ1-5; no clear D gene. The V end lost 1 base, the J end lost 5 bases, and 3 bases lay between the germline ends. The germline gives CDR1 LGHNT, CDR2 FRNRAP. The CDR3 spans 12 residues. The CDR3 nucleotides read TGTGCTAGTGGTTTGGACCATCAGCCCCAGCATTTT. Translated, it gives CASGLDHQPQHF.

The V and J genes are TRBV28 and TRBJ1-2, with a tentative D call TRBD1 (6 bases). V was cut by 6 bases and J by 8 bases, with 19 bases left in between. The CDR3 extends over 14 amino acids. Germline V lookup: CDR1 MDHEN, CDR2 SYDVKM. CDR3 sequence (DNA): TGTGCCAGCAGCCCTGGGGGGGCGTGGGAAGGCTACACCTTC. Protein product: CASSPGGAWEGYTF.

The V gene is TRBV29-1, the J gene TRBJ2-5; the match to TRBD1 covers 10 bases. With V trimmed by 3 bases and J by 5 bases, 3 bases remained unmatched. The germline V gene encodes CDR1 SQVTM and CDR2 ANQGSEA. The CDR3 loop spans 13 amino acids. The chain's CDR3 is CSVETGGHETQYF. In DNA form, the CDR3 reads TGCAGCGTTGAGACAGGGGGCCATGAGACCCAGTACTTC. Full variable domain (rest looked up from reference TRBV29-1 and TRBJ2-5): SAVISQKPSRDICQRGTSLTIQCQVDSQVTMMFWYRQQPGQSLTLIATANQGSEATYESGFVIDKFPISRPNLTFSTLTVSNMSPEDSSIYLCSVETGGHETQYFGPGTRLLVL.

The chain carries TRBV29-1 and TRBJ2-7; 7 bases fit TRBD2. This CDR3 is 12 amino acids long. Germline values: CDR1 SQVTM, CDR2 ANQGSEA. The trim removed 3 bases at V and 4 bases at J, leaving 3 bases unmatched. CDR3 loop: CSVEASGYEQYF. The CDR3 DNA sequence: TGCAGCGTTGAGGCTAGCGGATACGAGCAGTACTTC.

This chain links TRBV20-1 with TRBJ2-3; 9 bases match TRBD2. After removal of 5 bases from V and 3 bases from J, the junction contained 12 bases not matched to a gene. This CDR3 has 16 residues. Germline V gene sequence: CDR1 DFQATT, CDR2 SNEGSKA (reference sequence). Here the CDR3 DNA reads TGCAGTGCTCAAACCATCCAGCGGGGGGTTACAGATACGCAGTATTTT. Protein sequence: CSAQTIQRGVTDTQYF.

This clonotype was recorded once. V is TRBV29-1 and J is TRBJ2-1; the D gene is possibly TRBD2 (5 bases). Germline V gives CDR1 SQVTM, CDR2 ANQGSEA. This CDR3 spans 13 amino acids. With 7 bases removed from V and 5 bases from J, the gap between germline ends came to 15 bases. This CDR3 reads CSDRDPPNNEQFF. The CDR3 bases are TGCAGCGATCGGGATCCGCCCAACAATGAGCAGTTCTTC.

This clonotype occurred a few times. The rearrangement joins TRBV5-1 to TRBJ1-2, with 7 bases identical to TRBD1. The CDR3 is 13 amino acids. The germline V gene has CDR1 SGHRS and CDR2 YFSETQ. V dropped 0 bases and J dropped 7; count of bases not matched to a gene: 3. The chain's CDR3 is CASSLEQGSGYTF. In DNA form, the CDR3 reads TGCGCCAGCAGCTTGGAACAGGGGAGTGGCTACACCTTC.

CDR3 amino acids: CASSGQGGGQPQHF. CDR3 DNA: TGTGCCAGCAGTGGCCAGGGCGGGGGTCAGCCCCAGCATTTT. The chain is built from TRBV28 and TRBJ1-5; maybe TRBD1 (5 bases). The ends were cut back, 5 bases at V and 6 bases at J, with 14 bases in the middle. Germline CDR1 MDHEN, CDR2 SYDVKM. This CDR3 has 14 residues. Based on the CDR3 plus reference TRBV28 and TRBJ1-5, the full variable domain is DVKVTQSSRYLVKRTGEKVFLECVQDMDHENMFWYRQDPGLGLRLIYFSYDVKMKEKGDIPEGYSVSREKKERFSLILESASTNQTSMYLCASSGQGGGQPQHFGDGTRLSIL.

The chain recombines TRBV28 with TRBJ2-3; D perhaps matches TRBD2 (5 bases). This CDR3 contains 15 residues. V lost 2 bases and J 0 bases, leaving 9 bases between the germline ends. Germline-derived CDR1 and CDR2 are MDHEN and SYDVKM. The CDR3 sequence is CASSLERPSTDTQYF. In DNA, the CDR3 is TGTGCCAGCAGTTTAGAGCGGCCTAGCACAGATACGCAGTATTTT.

The chain joins TRBV12-5 to TRBJ2-3, with a possible D match to TRBD2 (7 bases). Germline V gives CDR1 LGHNT, CDR2 FRNRAP. CDR3 length: 16 amino acids. Trimming stripped 7 bases from V and 0 bases from J, with 17 bases between. This chain's CDR3 is CASVRRGGLSTDTQYF. In DNA, the CDR3 is TGTGCTAGTGTCAGAAGGGGGGGGCTAAGCACAGATACGCAGTATTTT.

The chain links TRBV20-1 to TRBJ2-2; D is perhaps TRBD2 (6 bases). The germline gives CDR1 DFQATT, CDR2 SNEGSKA (reference sequence). The CDR3 spans 13 residues. The V end was cut by 3 bases, the J end by 8 bases, with 13 bases between. As DNA, the CDR3 is TGCAGTGCTAGGGCGGGCGGAGGGGGGGAGCTGTTTTTT. Amino acids: CSARAGGGGELFF.

The chain has TRBV29-1 and TRBJ2-2; D perhaps matches TRBD1 (6 bases). Germline V CDR1 and CDR2: SQVTM, ANQGSEA. This CDR3 has 13 residues. V was pared by 3 bases and J by 4 bases, with 9 bases between. The CDR3, as DNA: TGCAGCGTTGAGAGGGGGTCCACCGGGGAGCTGTTTTTT. It specifies CSVERGSTGELFF.

The chain links TRBV12-3 or TRBV12-4 to TRBJ1-5, with D perhaps TRBD1 (5 bases). The V end was cut by 5 bases, the J end by 1 base, with 12 bases between. This CDR3 contains 15 residues. CDR3 in DNA: TGTGCCAGCAGTGACTACAAGGGGAGCAATCAGCCCCAGCATTTT. Translated, it gives CASSDYKGSNQPQHF.

The chain is built from TRBV7-2 and TRBJ1-2; unclear D gene. Trimming cost V 6 bases and J 2 bases, with 19 bases left between them. Looked up from germline, CDR1 is SGHTA and CDR2 is FQGNSA. The CDR3 covers 16 residues. This CDR3 reads CASSTGPLGTNYGYTF. CDR3 in DNA: TGTGCCAGCAGTACCGGGCCTCTGGGTACGAACTATGGCTACACCTTC.